A selection of T cell receptor beta chains follows, all from one sample in a study of blood T cell repertoires in COVID-19. Assay: immunoSEQ multiplex PCR; the TCRdb copy retains only in-frame clones and omits some. The data hold some 250,000 clones, with around 84% observed a single time. Sequencing input: peripheral blood. The receptors originated from a man in his 60s with acute or convalescent COVID-19. Each CDR3 is given with its conserved first and last residue. A D gene is named only where the DNA matches it firmly. Size is stated for part of the rows, as once, few or many counts, or as a class when the clone is expanded.

d_gene,v_gene,abundance,j_gene,CDR3aa,CDR3nt
TRBD1,TRBV7-8,.,TRBJ2-7,CASSLADRGHEQYF,TGTGCCAGCAGCTTAGCGGACAGGGGCCACGAGCAGTACTTC
.,TRBV2,.,TRBJ2-5,CASSVYLEAQYF,TGTGCCAGCAGTGTGTACTTAGAGGCCCAGTACTTC
.,TRBV19,few,TRBJ1-1,CASSIRDIEAFF,TGTGCCAGTAGTATCCGGGACATTGAAGCTTTCTTT
.,TRBV4-1,few,TRBJ1-1,CASSPDRFTEAFF,TGCGCCAGCAGCCCAGACAGATTCACTGAAGCTTTCTTT
TRBD2,TRBV11-2,once,TRBJ2-3,CASRFGLAGGGDTQYF,TGTGCCAGCAGATTCGGACTAGCGGGGGGAGGAGATACGCAGTATTTT
TRBD1,TRBV18,.,TRBJ1-2,CASSPDGQGASRVYGYTF,TGTGCCAGCTCACCGGATGGACAGGGGGCTAGTCGGGTCTATGGCTACACCTTC
.,TRBV9,.,TRBJ1-1,CASSVEVGGTEAFF,TGTGCCAGCAGCGTAGAGGTAGGGGGAACTGAAGCTTTCTTT
TRBD1,TRBV9,.,TRBJ1-2,CASSVQGVYTF,TGTGCCAGCAGCGTCCAGGGGGTTTACACCTTC
.,TRBV5-4,.,TRBJ2-5,CASSLAMSRGRETQYF,TGTGCCAGCAGCTTGGCCATGTCGCGGGGAAGGGAGACCCAGTACTTC
.,TRBV18,few,TRBJ1-1,CASSRHHGADEAFF,TGTGCCAGCTCACGCCACCATGGAGCGGATGAAGCTTTCTTT
.,TRBV6-5,.,TRBJ2-2,CASKLANTGELFF,TGTGCCAGCAAACTAGCTAACACCGGGGAGCTGTTTTTT
TRBD2,TRBV5-4,few,TRBJ2-1,CASSLSGRGYNEQFF,TGTGCCAGCAGCTTAAGCGGGAGGGGGTACAATGAGCAGTTCTTC
.,TRBV6-5,.,TRBJ1-2,CATGRDGYTF,TGTGCCACCGGTCGAGATGGCTACACCTTC
TRBD1,TRBV3-1/TRBV3-2,.,TRBJ2-3,CASSRNDRGTDTQYF,TGTGCCAGCAGCCGGAATGACAGGGGCACAGATACGCAGTATTTT
.,TRBV2,.,TRBJ2-2,CASSESGWGELFF,TGTGCCAGCAGTGAATCAGGGTGGGGGGAGCTGTTTTTT
.,TRBV19,.,TRBJ2-1,CASSIVGTRTPHNEQFF,TGTGCCAGTAGTATTGTGGGGACTCGGACCCCGCACAATGAGCAGTTCTTC
.,TRBV18,.,TRBJ1-2,CASSPPTGGGYGYTF,TGTGCCAGCTCACCGCCGACAGGAGGCGGCTATGGCTACACCTTC
.,TRBV19,.,TRBJ2-1,CASTSPDRRGFYKQFF,TGTGCCAGTACGTCCCCAGACAGGCGGGGGTTTTATAAGCAGTTCTTC
.,TRBV18,.,TRBJ1-2,CASSPPNRDFGYTF,TGTGCCAGCTCACCGCCGAACAGGGATTTTGGCTACACCTTC
.,TRBV29-1,.,TRBJ2-7,CSAAGEVGSYEQYF,TGCAGCGCCGCAGGGGAAGTAGGGTCCTACGAGCAGTACTTC
TRBD2,TRBV5-4,few,TRBJ2-7,CASSSQTSGRGVQYF,TGTGCCAGCAGCTCCCAGACTAGCGGGAGGGGAGTGCAGTACTTC
TRBD2,TRBV27,.,TRBJ2-1,CASSLTTSGSLDEQFF,TGTGCCAGCAGTCTAACTACTAGCGGGAGTCTCGATGAGCAGTTCTTC
.,TRBV7-9,once,TRBJ2-6,CASSLGVDGILSGANVLTF,TGTGCCAGCAGCTTAGGAGTCGACGGGATCCTCTCTGGGGCCAACGTCCTGACTTTC